These T cell receptor beta chains were read from a single sample in a study of T cell responses to AZD1222 COVID-19 vaccine. TCRdb keeps only in-frame clones here, not all; method: immunoSEQ multiplex PCR. Here the sample spans 100,000 to 150,000 clones, roughly 90% being singletons. The sequenced sample was peripheral blood, obtained on day 0 of AZD1222 vaccination. These receptors originate from an adult in good health. The CDR3 runs from the conserved cysteine through the conserved F or W. The order of the fields is D gene, V gene, clone size, J gene, CDR3 protein, CDR3 DNA. D genes are given only for firm matches. Clone size is not always given. Where it is, it says once, few, many or a class for expanded clones.

D: TRBD1; V: TRBV28; size: NA; J: TRBJ1-2; CDR3: CASSSGQGESGYTF; DNA: TGTGCCAGCAGTTCCGGACAGGGGGAGTCTGGCTACACCTTC
D: NA; V: TRBV3-1/TRBV3-2; size: NA; J: TRBJ1-1; CDR3: CASSQVTEQAFF; DNA: TGTGCCAGCAGCCAGGTCACAGAACAAGCTTTCTTT
D: NA; V: TRBV5-1; size: NA; J: TRBJ2-5; CDR3: CASRRAGRREETQYF; DNA: TGCGCCAGCAGGCGGGCAGGCCGTCGGGAAGAGACCCAGTACTTC
D: NA; V: TRBV20-1; size: NA; J: TRBJ2-1; CDR3: CSARAPNEQFF; DNA: TGCAGTGCTAGGGCCCCAAATGAGCAGTTCTTC
D: NA; V: TRBV7-2; size: NA; J: TRBJ2-7; CDR3: CASSLGSSSYEQYF; DNA: TGTGCCAGCAGCTTAGGCAGCTCCTCCTACGAGCAGTACTTC
D: NA; V: TRBV6-2/TRBV6-3; size: NA; J: TRBJ2-7; CDR3: CASSWFSGEVYF; DNA: TGTGCCAGCAGCTGGTTTTCGGGAGAGGTCTACTTC
D: NA; V: TRBV11-2; size: NA; J: TRBJ2-1; CDR3: CASSLRPGNEQFF; DNA: TGTGCCAGCAGCTTACGACCGGGCAATGAGCAGTTCTTC
D: NA; V: TRBV24-1; size: NA; J: TRBJ2-7; CDR3: CATSGGDGTYEQYF; DNA: TGTGCCACCAGTGGGGGGGACGGTACCTACGAGCAGTACTTC
D: NA; V: TRBV12-3/TRBV12-4; size: NA; J: TRBJ2-7; CDR3: CASNWGGTYEQYF; DNA: TGTGCCAGCAATTGGGGAGGCACCTACGAGCAGTACTTC
D: NA; V: TRBV11-1; size: NA; J: TRBJ2-7; CDR3: CASSFSGTSYEQYF; DNA: TGTGCCAGCAGCTTCTCGGGGACATCTTACGAGCAGTACTTC
D: NA; V: TRBV19; size: NA; J: TRBJ2-7; CDR3: CASSSRQGLSYEQYF; DNA: TGTGCCAGTAGTAGTAGACAGGGACTTTCCTACGAGCAGTACTTC
D: TRBD1; V: TRBV7-9; size: once; J: TRBJ2-7; CDR3: CASSSDRVLHEQYF; DNA: TGTGCCAGCAGCTCGGACAGGGTGCTCCACGAGCAGTACTTC
D: TRBD2; V: TRBV12-5; size: NA; J: TRBJ2-2; CDR3: CASGLVQLAGSVLGELFF; DNA: TGTGCTAGTGGTTTGGTACAACTAGCGGGATCGGTGCTCGGGGAGCTGTTTTTT